The rows below give T cell receptor beta chains drawn from one sample of a study of blood T cell repertoires in COVID-19. The method was immunoSEQ multiplex PCR; TCRdb's version includes in-frame clones alone and lacks a portion of them. Of approximately 85,000 clones listed, roughly 90% are singletons. Sequences were obtained from peripheral blood. These receptor sequences come from a man between 45 and 60 years old with active or convalescent COVID-19. Both conserved end residues are trimmed from each CDR3.

V gene	CDR3 length	J gene	CDR3 protein
TRBV11-2	16	TRBJ1-4	ASSLRWGQGIRNEKLF
TRBV10-3	13	TRBJ1-2	AIRGQGRVYYGYT
TRBV5-1	14	TRBJ2-7	ASSLLPGQGLSEQY
TRBV20-1	12	TRBJ2-5	SASLRLAVETQY
TRBV4-3	13	TRBJ1-1	ASSQTHRRTAEAF
TRBV19	11	TRBJ2-1	ASSTGVSNEQF
TRBV30	11	TRBJ1-2	AWSDRGGYGYT
TRBV5-6	9	TRBJ2-1	ASSKEDEQF
TRBV7-2	13	TRBJ2-1	ASSSTGNSYNEQF
TRBV7-9	14	TRBJ2-1	ASSFGPGGAYNEQF
TRBV10-1	12	TRBJ2-5	ASSDTTGRETQY
TRBV11-2	12	TRBJ2-3	ASSAGQFTDTQY
TRBV9	14	TRBJ1-6	ASSVEGGQTNSPLH
TRBV5-1	13	TRBJ2-7	ASSPGLAVHYEQY
TRBV4-2	10	TRBJ2-1	ASSQGGEGRF
TRBV30	12	TRBJ2-7	AWSLVDITYEQY
TRBV6-6	10	TRBJ2-1	ASSTGPGEQF
TRBV4-3	14	TRBJ2-7	ASSPSRTSGTYEQY
TRBV18	15	TRBJ1-2	ASSPPNLQGFTNGYT
TRBV3-1/TRBV3-2	15	TRBJ2-6	ASSPGTGAYGANVLT
TRBV5-6	13	TRBJ2-5	ASSYNPGGPETQY
TRBV10-3	11	TRBJ1-1	AGSDRVGTEAF
TRBV21-1	12	TRBJ2-1	ASSCRTRRHEQF
TRBV30	14	TRBJ1-2	AWSPPGRGGGNGYT
TRBV30	12	TRBJ2-2	AWSMTGASGELF
TRBV2	17	TRBJ1-6	ASSEWAALRQSQNSPLH
TRBV18	15	TRBJ1-1	ASSPLSGGQGNTEAF
TRBV2	12	TRBJ1-2	ASSEALRESGYT
TRBV12-3/TRBV12-4	11	TRBJ2-7	ASGWTGSYEQY
TRBV7-2	12	TRBJ1-1	ASSLGVIGAEAF
TRBV7-8	11	TRBJ2-7	ASASGSGYEQY
TRBV4-2	16	TRBJ2-3	ASSQGTPAGVRSDTQY